A single sample is the source of the 7 T cell receptor beta chains below, sequenced in a study of blood T cell repertoires in COVID-19. Sequencing was performed with immunoSEQ multiplex PCR; in TCRdb, only in-frame clones are kept and a portion is missing. The top ten hold 1.9% of the sample, which has about 240,000 clones, over 75% seen once. What was sequenced was peripheral blood. The receptors derive from a young man who had recovered from COVID-19.

The V call is TRBV6-5, the J call TRBJ2-3, with TRBD1 identical over 7 bases. CDR3 size: 15 residues. From germline, CDR1 is MNHEY and CDR2 SVGAGI. The V gene end was trimmed by 6 bases and the J gene end by 2 bases; junction bases not matched to a gene: 8. The CDR3 nucleotides read TGTGCCAGCAGACTTAGGACAGGATTCACAGATACGCAGTATTTT. Its translation is CASRLRTGFTDTQYF.

The chain couples TRBV10-2 to TRBJ1-2, with TRBD1 matching over 7 bases. V lost 2 bases and J lost 7; bases outside the gene matches: 4. CDR1 is WSHSY, CDR2 SAAADI, per germline. The CDR3 runs to 13 residues. The CDR3 spells CASSEIGGIGYTF. DNA for the CDR3: TGCGCCAGCAGTGAGATAGGGGGCATTGGCTACACCTTC.

Only a few counts were recorded for this clone. The chain carries TRBV11-2 and TRBJ2-1; 10 nucleotides agree with TRBD2. CDR1 and CDR2 (germline): SGHAT, FQNNGV. This CDR3 is built from 15 residues. V dropped 5 bases and J dropped 4; count of bases not matched to a gene: 5. The CDR3: CASSPTSGLYNEQFF. CDR3 coding DNA: TGTGCCAGCAGCCCGACTAGCGGGCTATACAATGAGCAGTTCTTC. The entire variable domain, with the rest obtained from reference TRBV11-2 and TRBJ2-1, is as follows: EAGVAQSPRYKIIEKRQSVAFWCNPISGHATLYWYQQILGQGPKLLIQFQNNGVVDDSQLPKDRFSAERLKGVDSTLKIQPAKLEDSAVYLCASSPTSGLYNEQFFGPGTRLTVL.

V gene TRBV2 combines with J gene TRBJ1-5; D gene uncertain. V was clipped by 7 bases and J by 2 bases, with 15 bases between them. CDR3 length: 15 residues. The germline CDR1 and CDR2 sequences are SNHLY and FYNNEI. The CDR3 DNA sequence: TGTGCCAGCACACCCCGGACCGGGGGCAATCAGCCCCAGCATTTT. This translates into CASTPRTGGNQPQHF.

The rearrangement links TRBV6-5 to TRBJ2-5; tentative D call: TRBD2 (6 bases). The CDR3 extends over 14 amino acids. Trimming pared 7 bases from V and 2 bases from J, leaving 14 bases between. Germline CDR1 is MNHEY and CDR2 is SVGAGI. CDR3: CASTGAGLQETQYF. The CDR3 DNA sequence: TGTGCCAGCACCGGCGCGGGGCTTCAAGAGACCCAGTACTTC.

This clone was detected only a few times. The chain links TRBV7-3 to TRBJ1-1; no clear D gene. Germline assignment: CDR1 SGHTA and CDR2 FQGTGA. CDR3 length equals 13 residues. V was cut by 5 bases and J by 8 bases, with 15 bases left in between. The CDR3 sequence: CASSPAGSREAFF. The CDR3 nucleotides read TGTGCCAGCAGCCCCGCGGGGTCCAGGGAAGCTTTCTTT.

The chain recombines TRBV24-1 with TRBJ2-5, with TRBD1 identical over 10 bases. V was clipped by 3 bases and J by 4 bases; unmatched bases: 4. CDR1 and CDR2 from the germline V gene are KGHDR and SFDVKD. This CDR3 region has 15 residues. CDR3 amino acids: CATSDAGQGLETQYF. In nucleotides, the CDR3 is TGTGCCACCAGTGATGCGGGACAGGGGTTAGAGACCCAGTACTTC.